A selection of T cell receptor beta chains follows, all from one sample in a study of blood T cells in healthy people across ages. TCRdb processed the 5' RACE reads anew with MiXCR; each CDR3 protein has one entry. The sample gives about 800,000 distinct CDR3 sequences, approximately 25% of which show up once; approximately 4% is in the top ten. In addition, the sample was reused for a study of T cells of mothers and their children.

Sequencing was carried out using blood. These TCRs come from a boy aged 10-17 years in good health. CDR3s include the opening cysteine and the closing phenylalanine or tryptophan. Each record gives: D gene, V gene, clone size, J gene, CDR3 protein, CDR3 DNA. The D gene is left open where the match is weak. Not all rows give a size; the values are once, few, many and, for expanded clones, a class.

TRBD2	TRBV2	.	TRBJ2-7	CASSERLAGRISYEQYF	TGTGCCAGCAGTGAAAGGCTAGCGGGACGAATCTCCTACGAGCAGTACTTC
TRBD1	TRBV29-1	.	TRBJ2-3	CSVGRTGGEGDTQYF	TGCAGCGTGGGGAGGACAGGGGGCGAAGGGGATACGCAGTATTTT
TRBD2	TRBV7-2	.	TRBJ2-3	CASSFFLAGNTDTQYF	TGTGCCAGCAGCTTTTTCCTAGCGGGAAACACAGATACGCAGTATTTT
.	TRBV12-3/TRBV12-4	many	TRBJ2-1	CASRTGYNEQFF	TGTGCCAGCAGGACGGGTTACAATGAGCAGTTCTTC
TRBD1	TRBV28	few	TRBJ1-5	CASWETGDGNQPQHF	TGTGCCAGCTGGGAAACAGGGGACGGCAATCAGCCCCAGCATTTT
.	TRBV28	.	TRBJ1-5	CASSSQQWQPQHF	TGTGCCAGCAGTTCTCAACAGTGGCAGCCCCAGCATTTT
.	TRBV5-6	.	TRBJ1-4	CASTLRANEKLFF	TGTGCCAGCACCCTTCGGGCGAATGAAAAACTGTTTTTT
TRBD2	TRBV6-2/TRBV6-3	.	TRBJ2-1	CASSYPTSGGNNEQFF	TGTGCCAGCAGTTACCCGACTAGCGGAGGGAACAATGAGCAGTTCTTC
TRBD2	TRBV6-2/TRBV6-3	.	TRBJ2-7	CASSSKRETACEQYF	TGTGCCAGCAGTTCCAAGCGGGAGACGGCGTGTGAGCAGTACTTC
TRBD2	TRBV4-3	few	TRBJ2-1	CASSQDPPTSGGRLGQFF	TGCGCCAGCAGCCAAGACCCCCCGACTAGCGGGGGACGGCTTGGGCAGTTCTTC
TRBD2	TRBV29-1	.	TRBJ2-3	CSVDGGSRDTQYF	TGCAGCGTTGATGGCGGGAGTCGGGATACGCAGTATTTT
.	TRBV4-3	.	TRBJ2-7	CASSQEIFSDEQYF	TGCGCCAGCAGCCAAGAGATCTTCTCCGACGAGCAGTACTTC
.	TRBV20-1	.	TRBJ2-5	CSAQSTGETQYF	TGCAGTGCACAGAGCACCGGAGAGACCCAGTACTTC
.	TRBV5-1	.	TRBJ1-1	CASRGQVDGYTEAFF	TGCGCCAGCAGGGGCCAGGTCGATGGATACACTGAAGCTTTCTTT
TRBD1	TRBV20-1	few	TRBJ1-5	CSAAQGAESQPQHF	TGCAGTGCTGCACAGGGGGCGGAAAGTCAGCCCCAGCATTTT
.	TRBV4-2	.	TRBJ2-7	CASSPIVDSPYEQYF	TGTGCCAGCAGCCCTATCGTCGACTCACCCTACGAGCAGTACTTC
.	TRBV29-1	.	TRBJ2-3	CSVRAGGYWSTDTQYF	TGCAGCGTTCGCGCAGGAGGGTACTGGAGCACAGATACGCAGTATTTT
.	TRBV7-9	few	TRBJ2-5	CASSFGDSRGALHF	TGTGCCAGCAGCTTTGGGGATTCCCGGGGGGCCTTGCACTTC
.	TRBV6-5	.	TRBJ2-7	CASSYSKLRGTYEQYF	TGTGCCAGCAGTTACTCTAAACTCCGGGGCACCTACGAGCAGTACTTC
TRBD2	TRBV27	.	TRBJ2-7	CASSLSGTSGYYEQYF	TGTGCCAGCAGTTTATCAGGGACTAGCGGGTACTACGAGCAGTACTTC
TRBD1	TRBV30	few	TRBJ1-4	CAGDRGNEKLFF	TGTGCCGGGGACAGGGGTAATGAAAAACTGTTTTTT
.	TRBV7-2	.	TRBJ2-1	CASSSDISSYNEQFF	TGTGCCAGCAGCTCCGATATAAGCTCCTACAATGAGCAGTTCTTC
.	TRBV20-1	.	TRBJ2-1	CSAREGNYNEQFF	TGCAGTGCTAGAGAAGGCAATTACAATGAGCAGTTCTTC
TRBD2	TRBV29-1	few	TRBJ2-1	CSVLLAGLEEEQFF	TGCAGCGTTTTACTAGCGGGATTAGAGGAAGAGCAGTTCTTC
.	TRBV7-2	few	TRBJ2-3	CASSLVWGSTDTQYF	TGTGCCAGCAGCTTAGTTTGGGGTAGCACAGATACGCAGTATTTT
.	TRBV28	.	TRBJ2-7	CASSSLLSYEQYF	TGTGCCAGCAGCTCCCTCCTCTCCTACGAGCAGTACTTC
.	TRBV7-2	few	TRBJ1-6	CASSFPRNSPLHF	TGTGCCAGCAGCTTCCCCCGAAATTCACCCCTCCACTTT
.	TRBV27	many	TRBJ2-7	CASSSSSYEQYF	TGTGCCAGCTCATCGAGCTCCTACGAGCAGTACTTC
TRBD2	TRBV19	.	TRBJ2-1	CASSPLRLAGGYNEQFF	TGTGCCAGTAGTCCCCTCCGTCTAGCGGGGGGCTACAATGAGCAGTTCTTC
.	TRBV2	.	TRBJ2-1	CASSRARTQNEQFF	TGTGCCAGCAGTCGGGCCCGAACCCAAAATGAGCAGTTCTTC
TRBD2	TRBV6-6	.	TRBJ2-5	CASSPAGPSGGRVTF	TGTGCCAGCAGCCCTGCGGGTCCTAGCGGGGGGCGAGTTACCTTC
TRBD1	TRBV27	.	TRBJ1-2	CASSLYPGQGFGYTF	TGTGCCAGCAGTTTATACCCGGGACAGGGGTTCGGCTACACCTTC
TRBD1	TRBV18	.	TRBJ2-3	CASSPRGGPGILIFTDTQYF	TGTGCCAGCTCACCACGAGGGGGCCCCGGAATACTAATATTCACAGATACGCAGTATTTT
.	TRBV5-1	.	TRBJ1-2	CASSPQQANYGYTF	TGCGCCAGCAGCCCTCAACAGGCTAACTATGGCTACACCTTC
TRBD2	TRBV20-1	few	TRBJ2-5	CSARLSGSGETQYF	TGCAGTGCTAGGCTTAGCGGGAGCGGCGAGACCCAGTACTTC
TRBD1	TRBV7-2	.	TRBJ2-7	CASSSSRDRGLEQYF	TGTGCCAGCAGCTCTAGCCGAGACAGGGGATTGGAGCAGTACTTC
TRBD2	TRBV11-1	.	TRBJ2-7	CASSHPGLASGKASSYEQYF	TGTGCCAGCAGCCATCCTGGGTTAGCTAGCGGGAAGGCCAGCTCCTACGAGCAGTACTTC
TRBD2	TRBV20-1	.	TRBJ2-5	CSAGDPQKPRTREETQYF	TGCAGTGCTGGAGATCCGCAAAAACCCCGGACTAGGGAAGAGACCCAGTACTTC